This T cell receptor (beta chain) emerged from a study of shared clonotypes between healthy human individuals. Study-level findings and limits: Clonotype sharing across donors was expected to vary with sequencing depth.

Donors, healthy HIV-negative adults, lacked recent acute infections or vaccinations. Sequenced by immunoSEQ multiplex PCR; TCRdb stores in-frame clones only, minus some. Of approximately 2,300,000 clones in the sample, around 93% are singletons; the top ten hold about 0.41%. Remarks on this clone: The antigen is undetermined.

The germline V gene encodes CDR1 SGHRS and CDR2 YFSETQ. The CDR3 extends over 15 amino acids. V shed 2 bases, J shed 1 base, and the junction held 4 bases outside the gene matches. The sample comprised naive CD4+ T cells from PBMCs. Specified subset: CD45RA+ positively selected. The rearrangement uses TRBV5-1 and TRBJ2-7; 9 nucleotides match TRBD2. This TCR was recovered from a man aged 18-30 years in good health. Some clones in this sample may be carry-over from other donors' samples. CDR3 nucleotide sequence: TGCGCCAGCAGCTTACAGACTAGCGGTTCCTACGAGCAGTACTTC. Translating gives CASSLQTSGSYEQYF.